Listed below are T cell receptor beta chains from one sample, sequenced in a study of blood T cell repertoires in COVID-19. Here immunoSEQ multiplex PCR was the method, and the copy in TCRdb shows in-frame clones only, minus some. The table lists roughly 230,000 clones, 80% to 90% of them singletons. Sequences were obtained from PBMCs or T cells enriched from blood (not recorded which). The receptors come from a man in his thirties or forties in a cohort exposed to, infected with or recovered from COVID-19 (not recorded which). Each CDR3 is given with its conserved first and last residue.

>TRBV4-2
CASSQEKGRGYYGYTF
>TRBV9
CASSGGTVNEKLFF
>TRBV7-9
CASSWQGSGNSPLHF
>TRBV9
CASSTQGQGRETQYF
>TRBV2
CASLGQGHSGANVLTF
>TRBV28
CASEDRSNTEAFF
>TRBV7-7
CASSLAPSGSGETQYF
>TRBV7-9
CASSLSDRTARAEAFF
>TRBV4-1
CASNTAGGPLNEQFF
>TRBV19
CASSISVQGSTGELFF
>TRBV6-5
CASRDRVADTQYF
>TRBV19
CASRAGSSYNEQFF
>TRBV5-1
CASSAKAFGRDRSSYEQYF
>TRBV27
CASNSISGRGSYEQYF
>TRBV19
CASRLTGGGETQYF
>TRBV27
CASSTTRTSGIPYEQYF
>TRBV2
CASSNTGTREEKLFF
>TRBV9
CASSPGFRMTDGDEQYF
>TRBV5-1
CASSRDRQWSNTEAFF
>TRBV28
CANRQGAGGYTF
>TRBV5-1
CASSLVFGALTGESDTQYF
>TRBV19
CASRTGGTEAFF
>TRBV19
CASNGLNRDLSGNTIYF
>TRBV6-5
CASSYQNTGELFF
>TRBV28
CASDDLTSGHSYEQYF
>TRBV6-5
CASSWEGTDTQYF
>TRBV5-5
CASSLGSGQGRYGYTF
>TRBV19
CASWTGDYGYTF
>TRBV5-6
CASSLVDRGFTEAFF
>TRBV7-9
CASSSGQHNTEAFF
>TRBV28
CASKGTGGKNEQFF
>TRBV12-3/TRBV12-4
CASSSTGREQYF
>TRBV29-1
CSVDGRTFLYNEQFF
>TRBV4-2
CASSQEVVLSGANVLTF
>TRBV27
CASSGYEAGDGYEQYF
>TRBV27
CASSSGRGDRAYEQYF
>TRBV3-1/TRBV3-2
CASSQGSPVSGGGANVLTF
>TRBV27
CASREGTGARELFF
>TRBV4-1
CASSLGQGSYEQYF
>TRBV28
CASSPTYSPLHF
>TRBV9
CASSGHSGETQYF
>TRBV27
CASRDRGQSGANVLTF
>TRBV10-2
CASTGLADEQFF
>TRBV7-6
CASSLAQGRTEAFF
>TRBV5-1
CASSLFYGEDEQFF
>TRBV12-3/TRBV12-4
CASGREFYEQYF
>TRBV7-2
CASSTRTGVGTGELFF
>TRBV7-9
CASSSGTSGVYEQYF
>TRBV12-3/TRBV12-4
CATREQETQYF
>TRBV11-2
CASSQGLAGGWYEQYF
>TRBV20-1
CSASIKVQRARTDTQYF
>TRBV7-9
CASSLGASTYNSPLHF
>TRBV19
CASTSRGNQPQHF